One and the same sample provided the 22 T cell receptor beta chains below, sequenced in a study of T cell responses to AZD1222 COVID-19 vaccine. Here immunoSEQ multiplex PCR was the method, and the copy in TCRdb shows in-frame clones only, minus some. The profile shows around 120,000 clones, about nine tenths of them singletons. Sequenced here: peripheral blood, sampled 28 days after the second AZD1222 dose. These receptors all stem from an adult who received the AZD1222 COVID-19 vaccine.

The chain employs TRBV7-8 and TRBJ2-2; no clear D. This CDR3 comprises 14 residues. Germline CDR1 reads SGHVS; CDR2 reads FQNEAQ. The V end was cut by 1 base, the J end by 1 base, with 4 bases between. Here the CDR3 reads CASSLGRNTGELFF. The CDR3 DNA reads TGTGCCAGCAGCTTAGGCAGGAACACCGGGGAGCTGTTTTTT.

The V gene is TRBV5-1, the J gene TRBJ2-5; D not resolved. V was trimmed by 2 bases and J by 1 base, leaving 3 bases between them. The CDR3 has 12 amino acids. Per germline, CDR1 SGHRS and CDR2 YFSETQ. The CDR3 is CASSFSQETQYF. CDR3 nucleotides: TGCGCCAGCAGCTTCTCCCAAGAGACCCAGTACTTC.

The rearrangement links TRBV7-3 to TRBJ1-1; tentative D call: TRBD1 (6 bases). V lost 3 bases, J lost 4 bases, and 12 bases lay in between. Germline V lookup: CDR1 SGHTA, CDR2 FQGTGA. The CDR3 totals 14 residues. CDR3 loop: CASSFGGGSTEAFF. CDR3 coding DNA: TGTGCCAGCAGCTTCGGAGGGGGTAGCACTGAAGCTTTCTTT.

CDR3 region: CASSQSPGKETQYF. The CDR3 coding sequence is TGCGCCAGCAGTCAATCGCCAGGGAAGGAGACCCAGTACTTC. The rearrangement links TRBV23-1 to TRBJ2-5; D might be TRBD1 (5 bases). TRBV23-1 is known as an ORF, though its function is uncertain. The V end lost 0 bases, the J end lost 5 bases, and 10 bases lay between the germline ends. CDR3 length: 14 amino acids.

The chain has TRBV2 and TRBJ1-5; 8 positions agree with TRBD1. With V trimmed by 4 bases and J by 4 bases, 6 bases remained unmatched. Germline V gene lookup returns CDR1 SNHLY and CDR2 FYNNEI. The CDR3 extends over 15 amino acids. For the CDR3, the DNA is TGTGCCAGCAGTGCGCCGGGACAGGCTAATCAGCCCCAGCATTTT. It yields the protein CASSAPGQANQPQHF.

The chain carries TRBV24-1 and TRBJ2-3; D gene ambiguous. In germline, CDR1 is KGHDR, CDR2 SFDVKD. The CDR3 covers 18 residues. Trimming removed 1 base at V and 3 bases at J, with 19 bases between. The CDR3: CATSDFGVLGIGTDTQYF. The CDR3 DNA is TGTGCCACCAGTGATTTTGGGGTCCTAGGGATAGGGACAGATACGCAGTATTTT.

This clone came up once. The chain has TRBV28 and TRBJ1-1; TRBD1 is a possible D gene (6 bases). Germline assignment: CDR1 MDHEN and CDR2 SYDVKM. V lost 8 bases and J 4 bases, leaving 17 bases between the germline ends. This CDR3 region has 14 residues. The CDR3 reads CASGSGTPVTEAFF. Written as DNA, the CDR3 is TGTGCCAGCGGCTCCGGGACACCGGTCACTGAAGCTTTCTTT.

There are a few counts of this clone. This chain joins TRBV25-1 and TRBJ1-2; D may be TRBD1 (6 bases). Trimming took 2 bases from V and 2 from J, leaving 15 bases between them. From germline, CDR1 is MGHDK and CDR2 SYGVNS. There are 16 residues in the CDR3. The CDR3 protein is CASSEQGPPTNYGYTF. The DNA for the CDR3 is TGTGCCAGCAGTGAACAGGGGCCCCCAACCAACTATGGCTACACCTTC.

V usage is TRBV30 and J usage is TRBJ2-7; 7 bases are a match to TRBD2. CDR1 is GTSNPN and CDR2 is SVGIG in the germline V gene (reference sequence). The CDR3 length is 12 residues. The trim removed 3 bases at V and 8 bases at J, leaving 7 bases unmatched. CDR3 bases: TGTGCCTGGAGCCTACTAGCGACAAAGCAGTACTTC. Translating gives CAWSLLATKQYF.

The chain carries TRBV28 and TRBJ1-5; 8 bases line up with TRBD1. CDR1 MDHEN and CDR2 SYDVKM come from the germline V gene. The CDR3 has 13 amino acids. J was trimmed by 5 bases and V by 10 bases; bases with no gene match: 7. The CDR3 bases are TGTGCCACCCTAGGACAGGGCCATCAGCCCCAGCATTTT. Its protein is CATLGQGHQPQHF.

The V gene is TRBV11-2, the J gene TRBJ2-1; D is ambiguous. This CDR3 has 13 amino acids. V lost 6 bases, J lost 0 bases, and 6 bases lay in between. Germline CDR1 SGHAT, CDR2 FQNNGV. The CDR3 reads CASRESSYNEQFF. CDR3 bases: TGTGCCAGCAGGGAGAGCTCCTACAATGAGCAGTTCTTC.

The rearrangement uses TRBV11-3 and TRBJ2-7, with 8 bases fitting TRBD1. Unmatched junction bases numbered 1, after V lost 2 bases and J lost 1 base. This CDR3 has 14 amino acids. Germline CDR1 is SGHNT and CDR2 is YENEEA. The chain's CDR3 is CASSLRDRSYEQYF. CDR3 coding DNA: TGTGCCAGCAGCTTACGGGACAGGTCCTACGAGCAGTACTTC.

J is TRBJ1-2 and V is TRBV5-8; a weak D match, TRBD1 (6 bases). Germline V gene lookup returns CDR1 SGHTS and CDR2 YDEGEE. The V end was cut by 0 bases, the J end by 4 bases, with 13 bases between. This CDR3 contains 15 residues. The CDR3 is CASSLVQGLRYGYTF. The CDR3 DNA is TGTGCCAGCAGCTTGGTGCAGGGGTTACGCTATGGCTACACCTTC. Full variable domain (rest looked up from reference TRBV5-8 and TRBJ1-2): EAGVTQSPTHLIKTRGQQATLRCSPISGHTSVYWYQQALGLGLQFLLWYDEGEERNRGNFPPRFSGRQFPNYSSELNVNALELEDSALYLCASSLVQGLRYGYTFGSGTRLTVV.

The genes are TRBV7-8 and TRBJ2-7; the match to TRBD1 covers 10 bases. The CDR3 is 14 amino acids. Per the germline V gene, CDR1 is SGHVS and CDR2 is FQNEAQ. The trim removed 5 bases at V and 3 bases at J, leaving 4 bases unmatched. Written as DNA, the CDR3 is TGTGCCAGCAGCAAGGGACAGGGGAGCTACGAGCAGTACTTC. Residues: CASSKGQGSYEQYF.

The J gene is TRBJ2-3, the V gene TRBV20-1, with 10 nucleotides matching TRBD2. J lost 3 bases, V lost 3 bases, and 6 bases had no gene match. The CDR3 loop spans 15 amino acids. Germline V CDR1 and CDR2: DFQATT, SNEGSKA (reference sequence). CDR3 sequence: CSASPLAGVTDTQYF. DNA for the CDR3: TGCAGTGCTAGTCCTCTAGCGGGAGTGACAGATACGCAGTATTTT.

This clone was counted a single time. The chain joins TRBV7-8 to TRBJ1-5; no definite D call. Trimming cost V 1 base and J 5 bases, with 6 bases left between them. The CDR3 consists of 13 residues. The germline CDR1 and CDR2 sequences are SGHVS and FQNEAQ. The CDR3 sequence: CASSLVPDQPQHF. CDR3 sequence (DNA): TGTGCCAGCAGCTTAGTACCGGATCAGCCCCAGCATTTT.

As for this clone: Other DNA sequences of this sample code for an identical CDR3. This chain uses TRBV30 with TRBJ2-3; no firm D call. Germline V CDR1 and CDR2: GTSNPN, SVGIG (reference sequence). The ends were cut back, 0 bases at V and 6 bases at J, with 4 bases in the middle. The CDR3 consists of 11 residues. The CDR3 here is CAWSVGDTQYF. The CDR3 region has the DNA TGTGCCTGGAGTGTTGGGGATACGCAGTATTTT.

Written as DNA, the CDR3 is TGTGCCAGCAGCCTAACAGGGGGAGGAAACACCATATATTTT. Its protein product is CASSLTGGGNTIYF. J is TRBJ1-3 and V is TRBV5-6, with TRBD1 identical over 8 bases. The CDR3 contains 14 residues. The germline gives CDR1 SGHDT, CDR2 YYEEEE. The V segment lost 4 bases and the J segment 4 bases; nucleotides outside the gene matches: 4.

The CDR3 sequence: CASSLAGGAEAFF. Here the CDR3 DNA reads TGTGCCAGCAGCTTAGCGGGGGGGGCTGAAGCTTTCTTT. This chain joins TRBV7-6 and TRBJ1-1; D may be TRBD1 (5 bases). The CDR3 extends over 13 amino acids. Germline assignment: CDR1 SGHVS and CDR2 FNYEAQ. V was trimmed by 0 bases and J by 6 bases, leaving 8 bases between them. Full variable domain (remainder filled in from reference TRBV7-6 and TRBJ1-1): GAGVSQSPRYKVTKRGQDVALRCDPISGHVSLYWYRQALGQGPEFLTYFNYEAQQDKSGLPNDRFSAERPEGSISTLTIQRTEQRDSAMYRCASSLAGGAEAFFGQGTRLTVV.

This chain's CDR3 is CASSSHYEQYF. CDR3 coding DNA: TGTGCCAGCAGTTCCCACTACGAGCAGTACTTC. V gene TRBV12-3 or TRBV12-4 combines with J gene TRBJ2-7; no reliable D call. This CDR3 comprises 11 residues. Trimming pared 4 bases from V and 3 bases from J, leaving 4 bases between.

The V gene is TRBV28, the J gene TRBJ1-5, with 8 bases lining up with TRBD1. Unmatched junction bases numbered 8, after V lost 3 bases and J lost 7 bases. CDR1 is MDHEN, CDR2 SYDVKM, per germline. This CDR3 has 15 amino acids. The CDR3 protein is CASSFGQGFRQPQHF. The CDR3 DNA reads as TGTGCCAGCAGTTTCGGACAGGGATTTAGGCAGCCCCAGCATTTT.

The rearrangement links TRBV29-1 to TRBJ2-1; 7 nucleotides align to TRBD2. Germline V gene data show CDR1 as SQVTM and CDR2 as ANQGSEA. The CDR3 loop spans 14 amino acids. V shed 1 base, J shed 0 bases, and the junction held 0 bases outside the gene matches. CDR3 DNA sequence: TGCAGCGTTGAAGCTAGCGGCTCCTACAATGAGCAGTTCTTC. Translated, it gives CSVEASGSYNEQFF.